This TCR beta chain was observed in a study of control samples from healthy donors and cancer patients. The method was immunoSEQ multiplex PCR; TCRdb's version includes in-frame clones alone and lacks a portion of them. The sample consists of tens of thousands of clones, roughly 80% of them appearing once. Germline CDR1 SGHTA, CDR2 FQGNSA. The CDR3 spans 16 residues. The V end lost 5 bases, the J end lost 0 bases, and 14 bases lay between the germline ends. This clone was detected a few times. The chain uses TRBV7-2 and TRBJ1-3; D gene unclear. The sequenced sample consisted of blood. This TCR was sampled from a man between 65 and 85 years old in good health. DNA of the CDR3: TGTGCCAGCAGCGTGCACAGCCCTATCTCTGGAAACACCATATATTTT. As protein: CASSVHSPISGNTIYF.